This TCR beta chain was captured by sequencing in a study of OX40 agonist ivuxolimab in advanced cancers. Background on the study: Partial responses were achieved by three patients, one with hepatocellular carcinoma and two with cutaneous melanoma.

The CDR3 is made up of 14 amino acids. The germline gives CDR1 MNHEY, CDR2 SMNVEV (reference sequence). V was trimmed by 4 bases and J by 5 bases, leaving 15 bases between them. Method: immunoSEQ multiplex PCR; TCRdb's copy keeps in-frame clones and lacks some. The top ten clones hold about 0.4% of a sample with 55,000 to 65,000 clones, around 90% of them seen once. The chain joins TRBV27 to TRBJ2-7; possibly TRBD1 for D (6 bases). The specimen was CD4+ or CD8+ T cells sorted from blood, collected in a trial of the OX40 agonist ivuxolimab. The receptor comes from an adult with an advanced solid tumor such as melanoma, head and neck, liver or kidney cancer. The CDR3 here is CASSSHTGLDEQYF. DNA of the CDR3: TGTGCCAGCAGTTCGCACACAGGGTTGGACGAGCAGTACTTC.